The 20 T cell receptor beta chains reported below all come from one sample, sequenced in a study of blood T cell repertoires in COVID-19. The data were produced by immunoSEQ multiplex PCR, yet TCRdb's version contains in-frame clones alone and is incomplete. This table holds tens of thousands of clones, 84% found once. The sequencing input was peripheral blood. These receptors all come from a man aged 45-60 years with acute or convalescent COVID-19.

This sequence joins TRBV11-2 and TRBJ1-1; 7 bases are shared with TRBD1. From germline, CDR1 is SGHAT and CDR2 FQNNGV. The CDR3 length is 15 residues. Trimming removed 5 bases from V and 1 base from J; junction bases left unmatched: 7. Here the CDR3 reads CASSPHRGSNTEAFF. CDR3 coding DNA: TGTGCCAGCAGCCCCCACAGGGGTTCGAACACTGAAGCTTTCTTT.

This clone was detected a few times. The chain has TRBV3-1 (or the pseudogene TRBV3-2) and TRBJ2-2; D perhaps matches TRBD1 (6 bases). Germline V gene lookup returns CDR1 LGHDT and CDR2 YNNKEL (reference sequence). The CDR3 runs to 16 residues. Between the trimmed V and J ends, which lost 4 bases and 2 bases, there was a span of 14 bases. The CDR3 sequence is CASSRMDSPNTGELFF. CDR3 in DNA: TGTGCCAGCAGCCGGATGGACAGTCCCAACACCGGGGAGCTGTTTTTT.

J is TRBJ1-6 and V is TRBV7-2, with a tentative D call TRBD1 (6 bases). Per germline, CDR1 SGHTA and CDR2 FQGNSA. Deletions cut 5 bases from V and 6 bases from J, with 11 bases between. CDR3 length equals 14 residues. The chain's CDR3 is CASSETGSNSPLHF. The CDR3, as DNA: TGTGCCAGCAGCGAGACAGGATCTAATTCACCCCTCCACTTT.

The J gene is TRBJ1-5, the V gene TRBV6-5; TRBD1 matches 7 bases. The CDR3 runs to 15 residues. The J segment lost 0 bases and the V segment lost 6 bases, leaving 5 bases of the junction unmatched. Germline CDR1 is MNHEY and CDR2 is SVGAGI. CDR3 DNA sequence: TGTGCCAGCAGACCAGGGGGTTATAGCAATCAGCCCCAGCATTTT. It translates to CASRPGGYSNQPQHF.

The J gene is TRBJ1-2, the V gene TRBV9; D might be TRBD1 (6 bases). The CDR3 sequence is 13 residues long. V lost 4 bases to trimming and J lost 7 bases, with 14 bases between them. In germline, CDR1 is SGDLS, CDR2 YYNGEE. The DNA of the CDR3 is TGTGCCAGCAGCTCCCGACAGGCAGCTGGCTACACCTTC. Encoded protein: CASSSRQAAGYTF.

The gene calls are TRBV5-6 and TRBJ2-2, with D possibly TRBD1 on 6 matching bases. The V and J ends lost 0 bases and 4 bases respectively, with 7 bases between them. CDR1 SGHDT and CDR2 YYEEEE come from the germline V gene. The CDR3 has 14 amino acids. The DNA of the CDR3 is TGTGCCAGCAGCTTGGACAGGGTCACCGGGGAGCTGTTTTTT. This sequence encodes CASSLDRVTGELFF. The full variable domain, rest sourced from reference TRBV5-6 and TRBJ2-2, is DAGVTQSPTHLIKTRGQQVTLRCSPKSGHDTVSWYQQALGQGPQFIFQYYEEEERQRGNFPDRFSGHQFPNYSSELNVNALLLGDSALYLCASSLDRVTGELFFGEGSRLTVL.

As to this clone: A junction end diverges from the germline sequence, so it may reflect a read error. The gene calls are TRBV14 and TRBJ2-1, with D possibly being TRBD1 (5 bases). CDR3 length: 17 amino acids. Per the germline V gene, CDR1 is SGHDN and CDR2 is FVKESK. The CDR3 DNA reads as TGTGCCGGCAGCCGGCCCCTGGACATTTACTCCTACAATGAGCAGTTCTTC. The encoded protein is CAGSRPLDIYSYNEQFF. Combining the CDR3 with reference TRBV14 and TRBJ2-1 gives the whole variable domain EAGVTQFPSHSVIEKGQTVTLRCDPISGHDNLYWYRRVMGKEIKFLLHFVKESKQDESGMPNNRFLAERTGGTYSTLKVQPAELEDSGVYFCAGSRPLDIYSYNEQFFGPGTRLTVL.

The V call is TRBV7-2, the J call TRBJ1-1; 11 bases match TRBD1. This CDR3 has 18 residues. Germline CDR1 reads SGHTA; CDR2 reads FQGNSA. The V segment lost 3 bases and the J segment 0 bases; nucleotides outside the gene matches: 9. CDR3 DNA: TGTGCCAGCAGCTTTCGGACAGGGGGCGTGGACATGAACACTGAAGCTTTCTTT. Protein product: CASSFRTGGVDMNTEAFF.

This rearrangement joins TRBV7-8 to TRBJ2-1; weak D call: TRBD2 (6 bases). V lost 3 bases and J 16 bases, leaving 16 bases between the germline ends. The CDR3 is made up of 12 amino acids. Germline V lookup: CDR1 SGHVS, CDR2 FQNEAQ. The CDR3 nucleotides read TGTGCCAGCAGCTTGGGGGAGGCGAACCCTTTCTTC. It specifies CASSLGEANPFF.

CDR3 coding DNA: TGCGCCAGCAGCCATGGGGTTACGCAGGGAGGTGGGACCCAGTACTTC. Its translation: CASSHGVTQGGGTQYF. This chain joins TRBV4-3 and TRBJ2-5; D is perhaps TRBD2 (6 bases). The V gene lost 3 bases and the J gene lost 7 bases, with 21 bases spanning the gap. The CDR3 has 16 residues. Germline V gives CDR1 LGHNA, CDR2 YSLEER.

The chain carries TRBV6-6 and TRBJ1-4, with D possibly TRBD1 on 6 matching bases. Trimming removed 6 bases from V and 8 bases from J, with 16 bases in between. Germline CDR1 MNHNY, CDR2 SVGAGI (reference sequence). CDR3 length: 14 residues. The CDR3 sequence is CASSPSDRREKLFF. The CDR3 bases are TGTGCCAGCAGCCCTTCTGACAGGCGGGAAAAACTGTTTTTT.

The rearrangement links TRBV4-1 to TRBJ2-7; 12 nucleotides match TRBD2. J lost 3 bases, V lost 0 bases, and 6 bases had no gene match. This CDR3 has 17 amino acids. Germline V gene data show CDR1 as MGHRA and CDR2 as YSYEKL. CDR3 sequence (DNA): TGCGCCAGCAGCCAAGATCTACTAGCGGGAGGTTACTACGAGCAGTACTTC. Its translation: CASSQDLLAGGYYEQYF.

This rearrangement joins TRBV9 to TRBJ1-1; D may be TRBD1 (5 bases). V was clipped by 0 bases and J by 0 bases, with 9 bases between them. The germline gives CDR1 SGDLS, CDR2 YYNGEE. The CDR3 totals 15 residues. CDR3 amino acids: CASSVAAGVNTEAFF. Here the CDR3 DNA reads TGTGCCAGCAGCGTAGCCGCGGGGGTGAACACTGAAGCTTTCTTT.

This clone was found once. The chain has TRBV27 and TRBJ2-7, with 11 positions matching TRBD1. The V gene's germline CDR1 is MNHEY and CDR2 SMNVEV (reference sequence). V was clipped by 2 bases and J by 4 bases; unmatched bases: 10. The CDR3 extends over 17 amino acids. This chain's CDR3 is CASSLRDRGTSAYEQYF. The CDR3 DNA reads as TGTGCCAGCAGTTTACGGGACAGGGGGACCTCTGCGTACGAGCAGTACTTC.

This clone was counted once. This chain links TRBV28 with TRBJ1-5; 8 bases map to TRBD1. CDR1 is MDHEN and CDR2 is SYDVKM in the germline V gene. The CDR3 length is 13 residues. The V segment lost 8 bases and the J segment 6 bases; nucleotides outside the gene matches: 6. The CDR3 DNA is TGTGCCAGCGGACAGGGCGGAGGTCAGCCCCAGCATTTT. Its protein is CASGQGGGQPQHF.

This clone was found a few times. The J gene is TRBJ2-5, the V gene TRBV3-1 (or the pseudogene TRBV3-2), with D possibly TRBD1 on 6 matching bases. The CDR3 totals 17 residues. V was trimmed by 0 bases and J by 0 bases, leaving 14 bases between them. Germline V CDR1 and CDR2: LGHDT, YNNKEL (reference sequence). Here the CDR3 DNA reads TGTGCCAGCAGCCAAGATTTTGCAGGGGAATACCAAGAGACCCAGTACTTC. Translation gives CASSQDFAGEYQETQYF.

This chain joins TRBV24-1 and TRBJ1-2; TRBD1 might be the D (6 bases). This CDR3 has 12 amino acids. CDR1 KGHDR and CDR2 SFDVKD come from the germline V gene. Trimming removed 11 bases from V and 2 bases from J, with 11 bases in between. This chain's CDR3 is CAISGTNYGYTF. CDR3 nucleotide sequence: TGTGCCATTTCCGGGACAAACTATGGCTACACCTTC.

The rearrangement uses TRBV7-2 and TRBJ1-2, with D perhaps matching TRBD1 (5 bases). CDR1 and CDR2 from the germline V gene are SGHTA and FQGNSA. This CDR3 spans 14 amino acids. The V end was cut by 5 bases, the J end by 5 bases, with 15 bases between. The CDR3 DNA reads as TGTGCCAGCAGCGGTGGCCCGGGACTTTATGGCTACACCTTC. Protein: CASSGGPGLYGYTF. The full variable domain, in which reference TRBV7-2 and TRBJ1-2 provide the parts outside the CDR3, is GAGVSQSPSNKVTEKGKDVELRCDPISGHTALYWYRQSLGQGLEFLIYFQGNSAPDKSGLPSDRFSAERTGGSVSTLTIQRTQQEDSAVYLCASSGGPGLYGYTFGSGTRLTVV.

Here the CDR3 DNA reads TGTGCCAGCAGCGTAGTAGCTAGCGATTCCTACAATGAGCAGTTCTTC. This encodes CASSVVASDSYNEQFF. This chain links TRBV9 with TRBJ2-1; possibly TRBD2 for D (6 bases). CDR1 is SGDLS, CDR2 YYNGEE, per germline. Trimming took 0 bases from V and 1 from J, leaving 11 bases between them. The CDR3 is made up of 16 amino acids.

The chain combines TRBV7-9 with TRBJ1-6; the D is unclear. Germline V lookup: CDR1 SEHNR, CDR2 FQNEAQ (reference sequence). V was cut by 6 bases and J by 8 bases, with 14 bases left in between. The CDR3 has 14 amino acids. The CDR3 bases are TGTGCCAGCAGTATAGACATCAGAGATTCACCCCTCCACTTT. It codes for CASSIDIRDSPLHF.